Presented here are 9 T cell receptor beta chains from one specimen sequenced in a study of blood T cells in healthy people across ages. The authors ran a second PCR of about 6 to 12 cycles using a sample-barcoded 5' primer and a J-beta primer mix. TCRdb ran MiXCR on the 5' RACE reads and lists one entry per CDR3 protein. The sample lists about 1.1 million distinct CDR3 sequences; under 40% were seen once. The specimen sequenced was blood. The receptors shown here come from a man aged 18 to 30 in good health.

Only a few counts were recorded for this clonotype. The chain couples TRBV13 to TRBJ2-7; D may match TRBD1 or TRBD2 (5 bases each). With 6 bases removed from V and 3 bases from J, the gap between germline ends came to 9 bases. The CDR3 has 12 residues. The germline CDR1 and CDR2 sequences are PRHDT and FYEKMQ (reference sequence). The chain's CDR3 is CASRSGRYEQYF. Here the CDR3 DNA reads TGTGCCAGCAGATCGGGGCGCTACGAGCAGTACTTC.

This clonotype was seen only a few times. The gene calls are TRBV12-3 or TRBV12-4 and TRBJ2-1; TRBD2 agrees at 10 bases. V lost 6 bases, J lost 8 bases, and 13 bases stayed unmatched. The CDR3 is 16 amino acids. CDR3 sequence: CASSRTEAGGRDEQFF. Here the CDR3 DNA reads TGTGCCAGCAGCCGGACAGAAGCGGGGGGGAGGGATGAGCAGTTCTTC.

This clonotype was observed a handful of times. The chain is built from TRBV20-1 and TRBJ2-7; 8 nucleotides line up with TRBD1. Unmatched junction bases numbered 14, after V lost 6 bases and J lost 7 bases. Germline assignment: CDR1 DFQATT and CDR2 SNEGSKA (reference sequence). There are 14 residues in the CDR3. The CDR3 DNA is TGCAGTGCAACAAACAACAGGGGGGACAATGAGCAGTACTTC. Translating it yields CSATNNRGDNEQYF.

The V gene is TRBV25-1, the J gene TRBJ1-2, with D perhaps TRBD1 (5 bases). This CDR3 region has 13 residues. Germline lookup yields CDR1 MGHDK and CDR2 SYGVNS. Trimming pared 5 bases from V and 4 bases from J, leaving 11 bases between. The CDR3 sequence: CASSRRGRYGYTF. CDR3 DNA: TGTGCCAGCAGTCGTCGGGGACGCTATGGCTACACCTTC.

The J gene is TRBJ2-5, the V gene TRBV2; tentatively, D is TRBD2 (6 bases). Trimming took off 6 bases at V and 11 bases at J, with 19 bases between the two ends. CDR1 is SNHLY and CDR2 is FYNNEI in the germline V gene. The CDR3 has 13 amino acids. The CDR3 loop reads CASRLTSPNEQYF. CDR3 nucleotide sequence: TGTGCCAGCAGGCTAACTAGCCCCAATGAGCAGTACTTC.

This clonotype has just a few counts. An end of the junction does not agree with germline; a read error may underlie this. V is TRBV12-3 or TRBV12-4 and J is TRBJ2-3; 10 positions match TRBD2. The CDR3 spans 16 residues. CDR3 DNA sequence: TGTGCCAGCAGTATAGCGGGGGGAACTAGCACAGATACGCAGTATTTT. Translating it yields CASSIAGGTSTDTQYF.

This clonotype was picked up a small number of times. The chain carries TRBV5-1 and TRBJ1-2; the match to TRBD1 covers 7 bases. V lost 1 base, J lost 8 bases, and 17 bases stayed unmatched. This CDR3 comprises 17 residues. Germline V gene lookup returns CDR1 SGHRS and CDR2 YFSETQ. This CDR3 reads CASSLITGEFLGRGYTF. The CDR3 coding sequence is TGCGCCAGCAGCTTGATAACAGGGGAGTTTCTTGGACGCGGCTACACCTTC.

The rearrangement uses TRBV12-3 or TRBV12-4 and TRBJ2-2; D tentatively reads TRBD1 or TRBD2 (5 bases each). Trimming took 6 bases from V and 0 from J, leaving 14 bases between them. CDR3 length equals 16 residues. The CDR3 reads CASRGDGAANTGELFF. CDR3 nucleotide sequence: TGTGCCAGCAGGGGGGATGGGGCCGCGAACACCGGGGAGCTGTTTTTT.

The chain links TRBV7-9 to TRBJ2-5, with a possible D match to TRBD2 (6 bases). The germline gives CDR1 SEHNR, CDR2 FQNEAQ (reference sequence). The V end lost 2 bases, the J end lost 2 bases, and 9 bases lay between the germline ends. The length of the CDR3 is 14 residues. The CDR3 sequence: CASSLTGEQETQYF. The DNA of the CDR3 is TGTGCCAGCAGCTTAACGGGGGAGCAAGAGACCCAGTACTTC.